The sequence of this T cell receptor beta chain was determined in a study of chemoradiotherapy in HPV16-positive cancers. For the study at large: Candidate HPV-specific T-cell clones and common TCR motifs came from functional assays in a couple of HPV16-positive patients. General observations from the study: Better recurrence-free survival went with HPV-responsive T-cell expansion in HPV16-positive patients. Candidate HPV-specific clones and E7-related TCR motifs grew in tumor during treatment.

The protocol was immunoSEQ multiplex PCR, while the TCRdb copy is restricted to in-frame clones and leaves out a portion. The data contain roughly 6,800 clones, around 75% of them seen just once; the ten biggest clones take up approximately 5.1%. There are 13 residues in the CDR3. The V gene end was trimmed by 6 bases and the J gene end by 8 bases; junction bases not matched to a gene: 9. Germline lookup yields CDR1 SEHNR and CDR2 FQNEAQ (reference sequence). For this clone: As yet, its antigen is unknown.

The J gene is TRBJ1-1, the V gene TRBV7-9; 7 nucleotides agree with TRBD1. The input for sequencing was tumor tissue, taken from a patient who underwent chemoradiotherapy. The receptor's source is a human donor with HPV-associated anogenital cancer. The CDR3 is CASSYRDSEEAFF. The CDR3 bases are TGTGCCAGCAGTTACCGGGACAGCGAAGAAGCTTTCTTT.